The 26 T cell receptor beta chains below were found in one sample sequenced in a study of OX40 agonist ivuxolimab in advanced cancers. The repertoire was sequenced with immunoSEQ multiplex PCR; TCRdb's copy has only in-frame clones and lacks some. This table holds about 49,000 clones, around 84% found once. The material sequenced was CD4+ or CD8+ T cells sorted from blood, taken in a trial of the OX40 agonist ivuxolimab. These receptor sequences come from an adult with an advanced solid tumor such as melanoma, head and neck, liver or kidney cancer.

This rearrangement joins TRBV27 to TRBJ2-3; the D is unclear. Trimming pared 2 bases from V and 4 bases from J, leaving 7 bases between. The CDR3 has 13 residues. Germline CDR1 reads MNHEY; CDR2 reads SMNVEV (reference sequence). The CDR3 protein is CASSLIEADTQYF. The CDR3 bases are TGTGCCAGCAGTTTAATCGAGGCAGATACGCAGTATTTT.

The chain uses TRBV28 and TRBJ1-4, with 8 bases lining up with TRBD1. Germline V gene sequence: CDR1 MDHEN, CDR2 SYDVKM. The V gene end was trimmed by 5 bases and the J gene end by 12 bases; junction bases not matched to a gene: 11. The CDR3 totals 14 residues. The CDR3 spells CASSPGTGRTELFF. CDR3 sequence (DNA): TGTGCCAGCAGTCCCGGGACAGGACGTACGGAACTGTTTTTT.

This clone has a single count. V gene TRBV29-1 combines with J gene TRBJ2-7; tentative D call: TRBD2 (5 bases). Trimming left V 8 bases short and J 4 bases short, with 15 bases between. Germline values: CDR1 SQVTM, CDR2 ANQGSEA. This CDR3 is 12 amino acids long. CDR3 DNA: TGCAGCACCCGACGTGAGGGTTACGAGCAGTACTTC. As protein: CSTRREGYEQYF.

This rearrangement joins TRBV4-3 to TRBJ1-6, with 8 nucleotides matching TRBD1. CDR1 is LGHNA and CDR2 is YSLEER in the germline V gene. The length of the CDR3 is 13 residues. The trim removed 2 bases at V and 10 bases at J, leaving 1 base unmatched. The CDR3 nucleotides are TGCGCCAGCAGCCAACAGGGGGCCTCACCCCTCCACTTT. Translation: CASSQQGASPLHF.

The chain carries TRBV9 and TRBJ2-1; D perhaps matches TRBD2 (6 bases). The CDR3 consists of 13 residues. Germline CDR1 SGDLS, CDR2 YYNGEE. With 3 bases removed from V and 9 bases from J, the gap between germline ends came to 13 bases. In DNA form, the CDR3 reads TGTGCCAGCAGCGAGGAGGGTGTGGGTGAGCAGTTCTTC. Protein: CASSEEGVGEQFF.

V is TRBV11-2 and J is TRBJ2-7; 8 bases are a match to TRBD1. Looked up from germline, CDR1 is SGHAT and CDR2 is FQNNGV. This CDR3 comprises 14 residues. With V trimmed by 5 bases and J by 2 bases, 5 bases remained unmatched. The CDR3 spells CASSAGTGTYEQYF. CDR3 bases: TGTGCCAGCAGCGCCGGGACAGGTACCTACGAGCAGTACTTC.

In DNA, the CDR3 is TGCGCCAGCAGCCAAGATCTGAGGACAGGGTGGACTGAAGCTTTCTTT. Translating it yields CASSQDLRTGWTEAFF. The V gene is TRBV4-3, the J gene TRBJ1-1, with 8 bases aligning to TRBD1. Germline assignment: CDR1 LGHNA and CDR2 YSLEER. V trimming: 0 bases; J trimming: 5 bases; junction bases outside the gene matches: 8. The CDR3 is made up of 16 amino acids.

The chain combines TRBV27 with TRBJ1-4; a possible D gene is TRBD1 (6 bases). The CDR3 covers 17 residues. CDR1 is MNHEY and CDR2 is SMNVEV in the germline V gene (reference sequence). Trimming left V 4 bases short and J 6 bases short, with 21 bases between. Here the CDR3 DNA reads TGTGCCAGCAGTTCATATAACCTACGGGGGCGCGATGAAAAACTGTTTTTT. Translated: CASSSYNLRGRDEKLFF.

The chain uses TRBV9 and TRBJ1-4; D is ambiguous. The CDR3 contains 12 residues. Germline V CDR1 and CDR2: SGDLS, YYNGEE. The ends were cut back, 7 bases at V and 11 bases at J, with 15 bases in the middle. The CDR3 coding sequence is TGTGCCAGCGGCCACCAGTCCGAGAAACTGTTTTTT. The encoded protein is CASGHQSEKLFF.

This clone is a singleton in its sample. The gene calls are TRBV13 and TRBJ2-7; either TRBD1 or TRBD2 may supply D (5 bases each). The V end lost 5 bases, the J end lost 0 bases, and 14 bases lay between the germline ends. In germline, CDR1 is PRHDT, CDR2 FYEKMQ (reference sequence). The CDR3 sequence is 15 residues long. The CDR3 loop reads CASSGPGQPSYEQYF. CDR3 nucleotides: TGTGCCAGCAGCGGGCCGGGGCAACCCTCCTACGAGCAGTACTTC.

This clone counts as medium-sized (0.01 to 0.1%). The chain recombines TRBV27 with TRBJ2-1; D ambiguous. This CDR3 has 13 residues. V was pared by 3 bases and J by 4 bases, with 7 bases between. CDR1 is MNHEY and CDR2 is SMNVEV in the germline V gene (reference sequence). CDR3 sequence reads: CASSLGRYNEQFF. The CDR3 bases are TGTGCCAGCAGTTTGGGCCGGTACAATGAGCAGTTCTTC.

This chain links TRBV7-9 with TRBJ1-3, with 8 positions matching TRBD1. Germline V gene data show CDR1 as SEHNR and CDR2 as FQNEAQ (reference sequence). V trimming: 1 base; J trimming: 6 bases; junction bases outside the gene matches: 5. This CDR3 region has 15 residues. This CDR3 reads CASSLVGQGENTIYF. CDR3 DNA: TGTGCCAGCAGCTTAGTAGGACAGGGCGAAAACACCATATATTTT. Drawing the rest from reference TRBV7-9 and TRBJ1-3, the complete variable domain is DTGVSQNPRHKITKRGQNVTFRCDPISEHNRLYWYRQTLGQGPEFLTYFQNEAQLEKSRLLSDRFSAERPKGSFSTLEIQRTEQGDSAMYLCASSLVGQGENTIYFGEGSWLTVV.

This chain uses TRBV4-2 with TRBJ2-3; TRBD2 agrees at 8 bases. Germline loops: CDR1 LGHNA, CDR2 YNFKEQ. The CDR3 sequence is 16 residues long. V gave up 0 bases and J gave up 1 base; unmatched junction bases: 3. The CDR3 nucleotides are TGTGCCAGCAGCCAAGAGGGGCGGGGGGGCACAGATACGCAGTATTTT. It yields the protein CASSQEGRGGTDTQYF.

The J gene is TRBJ2-3, the V gene TRBV19; 9 bases are a match to TRBD2. Germline V gives CDR1 LNHDA, CDR2 SQIVND (reference sequence). Germline trimming cut 7 bases from V and 2 bases from J; bases unmatched to any gene: 7. The CDR3 consists of 15 residues. The DNA for the CDR3 is TGTGCCAGTACCCGGGCGGGGGGGGACACAGATACGCAGTATTTT. Encoded protein: CASTRAGGDTDTQYF.

This chain joins TRBV28 and TRBJ2-2; D is unclear. The CDR3 spans 14 residues. CDR1 and CDR2 from the germline V gene are MDHEN and SYDVKM. V was cut by 5 bases and J by 3 bases, with 10 bases left in between. The CDR3 sequence is CASSTRRDTGELFF. Written as DNA, the CDR3 is TGTGCCAGCAGTACCCGACGGGACACCGGGGAGCTGTTTTTT.

J is TRBJ1-1 and V is TRBV11-1; D unclear. The CDR3 loop spans 11 amino acids. V lost 3 bases and J 6 bases, leaving 5 bases between the germline ends. CDR1 and CDR2 (germline): SGHAT, FQDESV (reference sequence). CDR3 sequence reads: CASSLGAEAFF. CDR3 DNA sequence: TGTGCCAGCAGCTTGGGCGCTGAAGCTTTCTTT.

This sequence joins TRBV10-3 and TRBJ1-5; D is unresolved. V lost 0 bases and J 2 bases, leaving 5 bases between the germline ends. This CDR3 contains 14 residues. Germline V lookup: CDR1 ENHRY, CDR2 SYGVKD. The CDR3 nucleotides read TGTGCCATCAGTGAGTCTTTGGGCAATCAGCCCCAGCATTTT. Translated: CAISESLGNQPQHF.

In this sample, this clone turned up a few times. This chain uses TRBV5-1 with TRBJ2-5; D is perhaps TRBD1 (6 bases). V gave up 3 bases and J gave up 5 bases, with 17 bases separating them. The CDR3 has 15 residues. Germline lookup yields CDR1 SGHRS and CDR2 YFSETQ. The chain's CDR3 is CASSSLDSPGETQYF. CDR3 nucleotide sequence: TGCGCCAGCAGCTCACTGGACAGTCCAGGGGAGACCCAGTACTTC.

J is TRBJ2-3 and V is TRBV6-1; D is possibly TRBD2 (6 bases). CDR3 length: 15 amino acids. The germline V gene encodes CDR1 MNHNS and CDR2 SASEGT. The V gene lost 6 bases and the J gene lost 0 bases, with 13 bases spanning the gap. CDR3 in DNA: TGTGCCAGCAGCCCGCCGGGGGTAAGCACAGATACGCAGTATTTT. Protein: CASSPPGVSTDTQYF.

V is TRBV5-4 and J is TRBJ1-6, with 7 nucleotides matching TRBD1. The germline CDR1 and CDR2 sequences are SGHNT and YYREEE (reference sequence). The CDR3 covers 15 residues. Unmatched junction bases numbered 7, after V lost 4 bases and J lost 6 bases. In DNA form, the CDR3 reads TGTGCCAGCAGCGAGACAGGGCTTACTAATTCACCCCTCCACTTT. Its translation is CASSETGLTNSPLHF.

This clone was found once. The chain links TRBV5-4 to TRBJ1-1, with a possible D match to TRBD1 (5 bases). This CDR3 is built from 13 residues. The V gene lost 3 bases and the J gene lost 9 bases, with 15 bases spanning the gap. The germline gives CDR1 SGHNT, CDR2 YYREEE (reference sequence). CDR3 protein: CASSSPDRDQAFF. CDR3 nucleotide sequence: TGTGCCAGCAGCTCCCCCGACAGAGACCAAGCTTTCTTT.

This clone was observed once. The rearrangement joins TRBV29-1 to TRBJ2-2; TRBD1 agrees at 11 bases. Looked up from germline, CDR1 is SQVTM and CDR2 is ANQGSEA. The junction had 12 bases not matched to a gene; V was cut back by 6 bases and J by 6 bases. This CDR3 region has 16 residues. CDR3 nucleotides: TGCAGCGTGACATGGGTGGGACAGGGGGACGCCGGGGAGCTGTTTTTT. Translation gives CSVTWVGQGDAGELFF.

V and J are TRBV11-3 and TRBJ2-3, with 7 bases aligning to TRBD2. Germline V gene data show CDR1 as SGHNT and CDR2 as YENEEA. The V and J ends lost 3 bases and 6 bases, in that order; junction bases with no gene match: 18. The CDR3 has 18 residues. The CDR3 nucleotides read TGTGCCAGCAGCTTGGATTTTGCGGCTAGCGGTGCGAGGGATACGCAGTATTTT. This gives the protein CASSLDFAASGARDTQYF.

This sequence joins TRBV10-1 and TRBJ2-7, with 7 bases matching TRBD1. The CDR3 extends over 13 amino acids. V gave up 1 base and J gave up 6 bases; unmatched junction bases: 3. CDR1 and CDR2 from the germline V gene are WNHNN and SYGVQD (reference sequence). The CDR3 DNA sequence: TGCGCCAGCAGTGAGTTAGCAGGGGGCGAGCAGTACGTC. Translated: CASSELAGGEQYV.

The rearrangement uses TRBV7-3 and TRBJ1-1; a possible D gene is TRBD1 (5 bases). Germline V gene sequence: CDR1 SGHTA, CDR2 FQGTGA. The V and J ends lost 5 bases and 0 bases respectively, with 19 bases between them. The CDR3 runs 17 residues. Here the CDR3 reads CASSLRERGFMNTEAFF. The CDR3 coding sequence is TGTGCCAGCAGCCTTCGAGAGAGGGGTTTTATGAACACTGAAGCTTTCTTT.

The CDR3 DNA reads TGTGCCAGCAGTTCGAGGACAGGGACCTATAATTCACCCCTCCACTTT. It encodes CASSSRTGTYNSPLHF. The rearrangement uses TRBV6-5 and TRBJ1-6, with 8 bases aligning to TRBD1. Losses at the gene ends were 4 bases for V and 2 bases for J; bases not matched to a gene: 4. The CDR3 sequence is 16 residues long. CDR1 is MNHEY, CDR2 SVGAGI, per germline.